This T cell receptor (beta chain) was recorded in a study of blood T cell repertoires in COVID-19. Study-level information: Samples representing acute and convalescent COVID-19 were sourced from the United States, Italy and Spain.

The CDR3 has 14 residues. Trimming took 4 bases from V and 3 from J; bases not matched to a gene: 3. Germline V CDR1 and CDR2: SGDLS, YYNGEE. Authors' processing steps: Amplified reference gene primers provided the basis for estimating nucleated cell counts. Measured with immunoSEQ multiplex PCR; TCRdb has only the in-frame clones, and not every one. V and J calls and clone size come straight from that table; D and trimming were deduced from the DNA. The data show some 500,000 clones, roughly nine tenths seen once. The Seattle patients joined while their infection was active and were tracked longitudinally afterward.

The V and J genes are TRBV9 and TRBJ2-7, with 11 bases identical to TRBD1. The source is a woman between 45 and 60 years old with COVID-19, enrolled during active disease. Input material: peripheral blood. CDR3 loop: CASSTGTGGYEQYF. The CDR3 coding sequence is TGTGCCAGCAGCACCGGGACAGGGGGCTACGAGCAGTACTTC.